Presented here are 22 T cell receptor beta chains from one specimen sequenced in a study of control samples from healthy donors and cancer patients (dated by TCRdb to the early 2020s). Library prep was done by the immunoSEQ multiplex PCR assay. TCRdb re-hosts the immuneACCESS table, in-frame sequences only. Its copies lack some clones; in the studies checked, an unresolved V gene accounts for under half of them, and the cause for the rest is not known. Here the sample has roughly 120,000 clones; approximately 90% occur a single time. The top ten clones comprise approximately 16% of the sample. Sequences were obtained from blood. The origin of the receptors is a woman between 50 and 59 years old in good health.

The genes are TRBV15 and TRBJ2-7; 8 bases match TRBD1. In germline, CDR1 is LNHNV, CDR2 YYDKDF (reference sequence). Losses at the gene ends were 3 bases for V and 2 bases for J; bases not matched to a gene: 9. The CDR3 covers 16 residues. CDR3 bases: TGTGCCACCAGCAGCTCCTCGTGGGACAGGCCCTACGAGCAGTACGTC. Its protein product is CATSSSSWDRPYEQYV.

The chain couples TRBV30 to TRBJ2-1; 7 bases fit TRBD2. Germline assignment: CDR1 GTSNPN and CDR2 SVGIG (reference sequence). This CDR3 spans 16 amino acids. V was pared by 0 bases and J by 0 bases, with 5 bases of the junction left unmatched. The CDR3 DNA is TGTGCCTGGAGTGTACTAGGCGGGAGCTCCTACAATGAGCAGTTCTTC. This translates into CAWSVLGGSSYNEQFF.

The rearrangement uses TRBV6-5 and TRBJ1-2, with D unresolved. There are 11 residues in the CDR3. Germline V gene sequence: CDR1 MNHEY, CDR2 SVGAGI. V was cut by 8 bases and J by 8 bases, with 12 bases left in between. CDR3 region: CASGGIGGYTF. The CDR3 DNA follows: TGTGCCAGCGGAGGGATAGGAGGCTACACCTTC.

The chain has TRBV25-1 and TRBJ1-6; no firm D call. The CDR3 extends over 11 amino acids. Germline V gene lookup returns CDR1 MGHDK and CDR2 SYGVNS. Trimming took off 4 bases at V and 8 bases at J, with 3 bases between the two ends. Here the CDR3 reads CASSGDSPLHF. CDR3 DNA: TGTGCCAGCAGTGGAGATTCACCCCTCCACTTT. Supplemented by reference TRBV25-1 and TRBJ1-6, the full variable domain reads EADIYQTPRYLVIGTGKKITLECSQTMGHDKMYWYQQDPGMELHLIHYSYGVNSTEKGDLSSESTVSRIRTEHFPLTLESARPSHTSQYLCASSGDSPLHFGNGTRLTVT.

The rearrangement joins TRBV7-2 to TRBJ2-6; 9 bases fit TRBD1. Germline V gives CDR1 SGHTA, CDR2 FQGNSA. V lost 5 bases to trimming and J lost 0 bases; unmatched junction nucleotides: 2. This CDR3 is 16 amino acids long. The CDR3 reads CASSVDRGSGANVLTF. The CDR3, as DNA: TGTGCCAGCAGCGTGGACAGGGGCTCTGGGGCCAACGTCCTGACTTTC.

The chain links TRBV7-8 to TRBJ1-2; 9 nucleotides match TRBD1. V gave up 5 bases and J gave up 9 bases; unmatched junction bases: 16. Germline CDR1 and CDR2: SGHVS and FQNEAQ. This CDR3 is 16 amino acids long. In nucleotides, the CDR3 is TGTGCCAGCAGCAAAGACAGGGGGACGATCTCCTCTCGCTACACCTTC. Encoded protein: CASSKDRGTISSRYTF.

The chain couples TRBV3-1 (or the pseudogene TRBV3-2) to TRBJ1-2; 9 positions match TRBD1. The ends lost 3 bases at V and 7 bases at J; junction bases unmatched: 9. This CDR3 is built from 15 residues. Germline V lookup: CDR1 LGHDT, CDR2 YNNKEL (reference sequence). CDR3 in DNA: TGTGCCAGCAGCCAGTGGGGACAGGGAATAGGTGGCTACACCTTC. Amino acids: CASSQWGQGIGGYTF.

This clone came up a few times. The rearrangement joins TRBV3-1 (or the pseudogene TRBV3-2) to TRBJ2-2; D remains unclear. This CDR3 is 13 amino acids long. Trimming took off 4 bases at V and 5 bases at J, with 8 bases between the two ends. Germline V gene data show CDR1 as LGHDT and CDR2 as YNNKEL (reference sequence). CDR3 DNA sequence: TGTGCCAGCAGCCCCCAGGAAACCGGGGAGCTGTTTTTT. Translation: CASSPQETGELFF.

The count of this clone is one. The chain employs TRBV7-2 and TRBJ2-1; 7 nucleotides match TRBD1. V dropped 5 bases and J dropped 8; count of bases not matched to a gene: 15. Germline V CDR1 and CDR2: SGHTA, FQGNSA. This CDR3 is 16 amino acids long. The CDR3 region has the DNA TGTGCCAGCAGCGCTCGCAGACAGGGTCCTGCCCATGAGCAGTTCTTC. Amino acid sequence: CASSARRQGPAHEQFF.

The chain is built from TRBV30 and TRBJ1-1, with TRBD1 matching over 12 bases. The CDR3 totals 14 residues. J was trimmed by 4 bases and V by 7 bases; bases with no gene match: 7. The germline gives CDR1 GTSNPN, CDR2 SVGIG (reference sequence). The DNA of the CDR3 is TGTGCCTCAGACGGGGGACAGGGGGCCACTGAAGCTTTCTTT. As protein: CASDGGQGATEAFF.

The count of this clone is one. This chain uses TRBV7-9 with TRBJ1-2; D gene unclear. V was cut by 3 bases and J by 12 bases, with 35 bases left in between. There are 19 residues in the CDR3. Germline loops: CDR1 SEHNR, CDR2 FQNEAQ (reference sequence). The CDR3 here is CASSFVGDKQSTAHQFDTF. The CDR3 nucleotides read TGTGCCAGCAGCTTCGTCGGCGACAAGCAGTCCACCGCCCACCAATTCGACACCTTC.

This chain links TRBV5-1 with TRBJ1-4, with D tentatively TRBD1 (5 bases). This CDR3 comprises 15 residues. The germline V gene has CDR1 SGHRS and CDR2 YFSETQ. V lost 0 bases to trimming and J lost 4 bases, with 10 bases between them. The DNA for the CDR3 is TGCGCCAGCAGCTTGGCGACAGCCATTAATGAAAAACTGTTTTTT. Its protein product is CASSLATAINEKLFF.

The rearrangement uses TRBV6-5 and TRBJ1-1, with D unclear. Trimming pared 2 bases from V and 0 bases from J, leaving 7 bases between. Germline V gene lookup returns CDR1 MNHEY and CDR2 SVGAGI. CDR3 length equals 14 residues. Here the CDR3 reads CASSYVQMNTEAFF. DNA of the CDR3: TGTGCCAGCAGTTACGTACAGATGAACACTGAAGCTTTCTTT.

V usage is TRBV9 and J usage is TRBJ1-5; D is unresolved. The CDR3 extends over 14 amino acids. V was clipped by 3 bases and J by 5 bases, with 12 bases between them. Germline V gene lookup returns CDR1 SGDLS and CDR2 YYNGEE. The CDR3 here is CASSGHFDHQPQHF. DNA for the CDR3: TGTGCCAGCAGCGGACACTTTGATCATCAGCCCCAGCATTTT.

This clone came up a few times. The CDR3 DNA is TGTGCCAGCTCACTTCAACAGGCCGCGGGGCATAATTCACCCCTCCACTTT. This codes for CASSLQQAAGHNSPLHF. This chain joins TRBV18 and TRBJ1-6, with D tentatively TRBD1 (5 bases). V was trimmed by 4 bases and J by 5 bases, leaving 18 bases between them. Germline V gene lookup returns CDR1 KGHSH and CDR2 LQKENI. This CDR3 region has 17 residues.

DNA for the CDR3: TGCAGCGTTGAAGACGAAGGCCCTGAAGCTTTCTTT. Protein sequence: CSVEDEGPEAFF. This chain joins TRBV29-1 and TRBJ1-1; D unclear. Trimming pared 0 bases from V and 6 bases from J, leaving 8 bases between. Germline-derived CDR1 and CDR2 are SQVTM and ANQGSEA. The CDR3 runs to 12 residues. The entire variable domain, with the rest obtained from reference TRBV29-1 and TRBJ1-1, is as follows: SAVISQKPSRDICQRGTSLTIQCQVDSQVTMMFWYRQQPGQSLTLIATANQGSEATYESGFVIDKFPISRPNLTFSTLTVSNMSPEDSSIYLCSVEDEGPEAFFGQGTRLTVV.

This chain joins TRBV24-1 and TRBJ1-5, with D perhaps matching TRBD1 (5 bases). Germline V gene lookup returns CDR1 KGHDR and CDR2 SFDVKD. V lost 5 bases and J lost 6, with 10 bases in between. The CDR3 spans 13 residues. This chain's CDR3 is CATSAGRGQPQHF. In nucleotides, the CDR3 is TGTGCCACCAGTGCGGGTAGGGGTCAGCCCCAGCATTTT.

The rearrangement uses TRBV5-1 and TRBJ2-7; TRBD2 aligns across 7 bases. The V and J ends lost 2 bases and 3 bases, in that order; junction bases with no gene match: 2. The CDR3 length is 13 residues. Germline CDR1 SGHRS, CDR2 YFSETQ. CDR3 region: CASSFERGYEQYF. The CDR3 region has the DNA TGCGCCAGCAGCTTCGAGCGGGGCTACGAGCAGTACTTC.

In this sample, this clone turned up once. The V call is TRBV7-9, the J call TRBJ2-1; perhaps D is TRBD1 or TRBD2 (5 bases each). Trimming shortened V by 10 bases and J by 0 bases, and 13 bases separated the two germline ends. The CDR3 contains 14 residues. Per germline, CDR1 SEHNR and CDR2 FQNEAQ (reference sequence). The CDR3 is CAITGTSSYNEQFF. In DNA, the CDR3 is TGTGCCATCACCGGGACCAGCTCCTACAATGAGCAGTTCTTC.

The rearrangement joins TRBV30 to TRBJ1-2; 8 bases fit TRBD1. V gave up 0 bases and J gave up 8 bases; unmatched junction bases: 5. Germline assignment: CDR1 GTSNPN and CDR2 SVGIG (reference sequence). The length of the CDR3 is 13 residues. CDR3 sequence reads: CAWSVQGVSGYTF. The CDR3 nucleotides read TGTGCCTGGAGTGTACAGGGGGTGAGCGGCTACACCTTC. Filled out from reference TRBV30 and TRBJ1-2, the complete variable domain reads SQTIHQWPATLVQPVGSPLSLECTVEGTSNPNLYWYRQAAGRGLQLLFYSVGIGQISSEVPQNLSASRPQDRQFILSSKKLLLSDSGFYLCAWSVQGVSGYTFGSGTRLTVV.

This rearrangement joins TRBV30 to TRBJ1-5, with D possibly TRBD1 on 5 matching bases. V gave up 2 bases and J gave up 7 bases, with 12 bases separating them. Germline CDR1 GTSNPN, CDR2 SVGIG (reference sequence). The CDR3 length is 13 residues. The CDR3 nucleotides are TGTGCCTGGAGTAACGACAGAATACAGCCCCAGCATTTT. The encoded protein is CAWSNDRIQPQHF.

The chain is built from TRBV7-9 and TRBJ2-2, with 15 bases that match TRBD2. This CDR3 has 19 amino acids. Germline-derived CDR1 and CDR2 are SEHNR and FQNEAQ (reference sequence). After removal of 2 bases from V and 7 bases from J, the junction contained 11 bases not matched to a gene. CDR3 nucleotides: TGTGCCAGCAGCTTAATCTTCGTACGGACTAGCGGGAGGGTCGGGGAGCTGTTTTTT. It is translated as CASSLIFVRTSGRVGELFF.